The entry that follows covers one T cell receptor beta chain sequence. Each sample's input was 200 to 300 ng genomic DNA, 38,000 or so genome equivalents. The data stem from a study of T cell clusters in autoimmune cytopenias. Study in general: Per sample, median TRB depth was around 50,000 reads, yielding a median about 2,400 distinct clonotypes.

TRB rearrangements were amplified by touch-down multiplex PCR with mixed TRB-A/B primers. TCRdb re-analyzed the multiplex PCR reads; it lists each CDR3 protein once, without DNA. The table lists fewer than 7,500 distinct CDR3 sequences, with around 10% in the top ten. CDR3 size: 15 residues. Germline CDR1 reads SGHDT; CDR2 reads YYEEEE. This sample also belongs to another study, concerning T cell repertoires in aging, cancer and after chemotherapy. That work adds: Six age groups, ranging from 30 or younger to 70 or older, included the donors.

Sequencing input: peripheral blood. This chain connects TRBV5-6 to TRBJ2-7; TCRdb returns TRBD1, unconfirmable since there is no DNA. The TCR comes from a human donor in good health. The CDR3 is CASSPLDRISYEQYF.